This TCR beta chain was recorded in a study of blood T cells in healthy people across ages. Findings of the study overall: Total diversity from one million sequenced T cells was likely underestimated. PBMCs were not sorted, which prevented a conclusive comparison of naive versus antigen-experienced cells. There were more naive CD4+ cells and higher diversity in long-lived donors than in aged donors. For the donors, CMV status was unknown and possibly confounded expanded clonotype changes.

This clonotype was found a few times. The antigen remains undetermined. Primers used in a second PCR of about 6 to 11 cycles were a sample-barcoded 5' primer and a J-beta primer mix. TCRdb called the 5' RACE reads again in MiXCR, with one record for every CDR3 protein. The table lists around 320,000 distinct CDR3 sequences, roughly 27% of them singletons. Germline loops: CDR1 DFQATT, CDR2 SNEGSKA (reference sequence). This CDR3 has 15 residues. V gave up 1 base and J gave up 4 bases, with 16 bases separating them. This sequence was found in a woman in her seventies in good health. The source material was blood. The genes are TRBV20-1 and TRBJ2-5; D possibly corresponds to TRBD1 (6 bases). CDR3 nucleotides: TGCAGTGCTAGAGCGCGGACAGAGAGACCAGAGACCCAGTACTTC. Translated: CSARARTERPETQYF.